The 25 T cell receptor beta chains listed next were all sequenced from one sample in a study of Ad26.COV2.S vaccination and SARS-CoV-2 variants. Treatment defined: approximately 18 received Ad26.COV2.S at low or high dose, single or two shots; 5 received placebo; per-sample allocation not given. After the first vaccine or placebo injection, samples were drawn on day 63. Data came from immunoSEQ multiplex PCR; TCRdb stores just in-frame clones and leaves some out. In the table there are around 340,000 clones, about 85% of which are singletons. The sequences come from peripheral blood, collected in a trial of Ad26.COV2.S vaccine versus placebo. These receptors all stem from a person aged 18 to 59 who received the Ad26.COV2.S COVID-19 vaccine or a placebo.

The chain employs TRBV27 and TRBJ1-2; 8 bases are shared with TRBD1. V was pared by 3 bases and J by 1 base, with 7 bases of the junction left unmatched. CDR1 MNHEY and CDR2 SMNVEV come from the germline V gene (reference sequence). This CDR3 has 16 residues. The DNA for the CDR3 is TGTGCCAGCAGTTTCCGCGGGGGACAGGTTAACTATGGCTACACCTTC. This gives the protein CASSFRGGQVNYGYTF.

The chain links TRBV29-1 to TRBJ2-2, with 11 positions matching TRBD1. The CDR3 covers 17 residues. The germline gives CDR1 SQVTM, CDR2 ANQGSEA. The ends lost 2 bases at V and 0 bases at J; junction bases unmatched: 5. The CDR3 nucleotides read TGCAGCGTTGAACCAGGGACAGGGGGGCCGAACACCGGGGAGCTGTTTTTT. It codes for CSVEPGTGGPNTGELFF.

The chain employs TRBV4-3 and TRBJ2-2, with no clear D. Trimming took off 2 bases at V and 7 bases at J, with 14 bases between the two ends. The CDR3 runs 15 residues. CDR1 and CDR2 (germline): LGHNA, YSLEER. CDR3 coding DNA: TGCGCCAGCAGCCAAACCACCTCTGGGAACGGGGAGCTGTTTTTT. This encodes CASSQTTSGNGELFF.

The chain recombines TRBV5-8 with TRBJ2-7; possibly TRBD2 for D (7 bases). The V gene's germline CDR1 is SGHTS and CDR2 YDEGEE. Trimming stripped 4 bases from V and 0 bases from J, with 17 bases between. The CDR3 has 16 residues. The CDR3 is CASSQRGRGASYEQYF. CDR3 bases: TGTGCCAGCAGCCAGCGGGGCAGGGGCGCCTCCTACGAGCAGTACTTC.

The chain couples TRBV6-6 to TRBJ1-1; perhaps TRBD1 as D (5 bases). Germline V lookup: CDR1 MNHNY, CDR2 SVGAGI (reference sequence). Trimming stripped 6 bases from V and 6 bases from J, with 20 bases between. The CDR3 loop spans 15 amino acids. This CDR3 is CASRIQSGGGAEAFF. The CDR3 DNA is TGTGCCAGCAGAATCCAATCGGGGGGAGGCGCTGAAGCTTTCTTT.

The gene calls are TRBV12-3 or TRBV12-4 and TRBJ2-7; no firm D call. This CDR3 is 13 amino acids long. V gave up 5 bases and J gave up 3 bases, with 11 bases separating them. The CDR3 loop reads CASSLRALYEQYF. Here the CDR3 DNA reads TGTGCCAGCAGTCTAAGGGCCCTCTACGAGCAGTACTTC.

The gene calls are TRBV29-1 and TRBJ2-5; TRBD2 agrees at 9 bases. Germline lookup yields CDR1 SQVTM and CDR2 ANQGSEA. CDR3 length: 14 residues. J lost 5 bases, V lost 3 bases, and 7 bases had no gene match. DNA of the CDR3: TGCAGCGTTGATTTTGCGGGAGGGAGGGAGACCCAGTACTTC. Residues: CSVDFAGGRETQYF.

As to this clone: The junction departs from the called germline gene at one end, perhaps through a read error. The chain uses TRBV7-9 and TRBJ2-1; no reliable D call. Germline values: CDR1 SEHNR, CDR2 FQNEAQ (reference sequence). The CDR3 spans 12 residues. The CDR3 region has the DNA TGTGCCAGCAGCTTAGGGTACAGTGAGCAGTTCTTC. Translating gives CASSLGYSEQFF.

The CDR3 is CASSLKLTTTYEQYF. In DNA form, the CDR3 reads TGTGCCAGCAGCTTGAAATTGACTACTACCTACGAGCAGTACTTC. V is TRBV7-8 and J is TRBJ2-7, with D possibly matching TRBD2 (5 bases). CDR3 size: 15 residues. Germline CDR1 reads SGHVS; CDR2 reads FQNEAQ. V was shortened by 3 bases and J by 2 bases, with 14 bases between the two germline ends.

The V gene is TRBV9, the J gene TRBJ2-5; 9 positions agree with TRBD2. The CDR3 totals 15 residues. V lost 1 base, J lost 3 bases, and 4 bases stayed unmatched. Germline CDR1 is SGDLS and CDR2 is YYNGEE. The CDR3 nucleotides are TGTGCCAGCAGCGTAAGCGGGGGGAGGGAAGAGACCCAGTACTTC. Translated, it gives CASSVSGGREETQYF.

This clone was counted a few times. The V call is TRBV5-6, the J call TRBJ2-7; either TRBD1 or TRBD2 may fit D (5 bases each). CDR3 length equals 15 residues. Germline lookup yields CDR1 SGHDT and CDR2 YYEEEE. V lost 0 bases and J 3 bases, leaving 13 bases between the germline ends. In DNA, the CDR3 is TGTGCCAGCAGCTTGGTGGGACGGAGTTTCTACGAGCAGTACTTC. Protein: CASSLVGRSFYEQYF.

This chain joins TRBV10-2 and TRBJ2-5, with 13 bases fitting TRBD2. Unmatched junction bases numbered 4, after V lost 8 bases and J lost 4 bases. This CDR3 is built from 14 residues. Germline loops: CDR1 WSHSY, CDR2 SAAADI. CDR3 in DNA: TGCGCCAGCGGGGGGACTAGCGGGGTAGAGACCCAGTACTTC. This translates into CASGGTSGVETQYF.

The chain couples TRBV29-1 to TRBJ2-2; no reliable D call. Germline V gene lookup returns CDR1 SQVTM and CDR2 ANQGSEA. Trimming shortened V by 4 bases and J by 5 bases, and 11 bases separated the two germline ends. The length of the CDR3 is 13 residues. The DNA of the CDR3 is TGCAGCGTTGGTGGGATATGGACCGGGGAGCTGTTTTTT. This codes for CSVGGIWTGELFF.

The chain employs TRBV19 and TRBJ2-1, with D perhaps assigned TRBD1 or TRBD2 (5 bases each). The V gene lost 3 bases and the J gene lost 7 bases, with 22 bases spanning the gap. From germline, CDR1 is LNHDA and CDR2 SQIVND (reference sequence). The CDR3 sequence is 17 residues long. In nucleotides, the CDR3 is TGTGCCAGTAGTATTGATCGGGGACGGGGTGTTTTTAATGAGCAGTTCTTC. Translation gives CASSIDRGRGVFNEQFF. The full variable domain, rest sourced from reference TRBV19 and TRBJ2-1, is DGGITQSPKYLFRKEGQNVTLSCEQNLNHDAMYWYRQDPGQGLRLIYYSQIVNDFQKGDIAEGYSVSREKKESFPLTVTSAQKNPTAFYLCASSIDRGRGVFNEQFFGPGTRLTVL.

This chain uses TRBV5-8 with TRBJ2-1, with TRBD1 matching 12 bases. V trimming: 7 bases; J trimming: 15 bases; junction bases outside the gene matches: 17. CDR1 is SGHTS and CDR2 is YDEGEE in the germline V gene. CDR3 size: 15 residues. CDR3 region: CASGIPGQGAFMMFF. The CDR3 bases are TGTGCCAGCGGAATCCCGGGACAGGGGGCTTTTATGATGTTCTTC.

The chain recombines TRBV30 with TRBJ2-7; the match to TRBD2 covers 7 bases. The V segment lost 0 bases and the J segment 6 bases; nucleotides outside the gene matches: 5. The CDR3 is made up of 13 amino acids. The germline V gene has CDR1 GTSNPN and CDR2 SVGIG (reference sequence). DNA of the CDR3: TGTGCCTGGAGTGTACGGGGAGGGATCGAGCAGTACTTC. This gives the protein CAWSVRGGIEQYF.

The gene calls are TRBV29-1 and TRBJ1-1; no clear D. V was shortened by 5 bases and J by 6 bases, with 13 bases between the two germline ends. From germline, CDR1 is SQVTM and CDR2 ANQGSEA. The CDR3 runs 12 residues. This chain's CDR3 is CSVLGGGPEAFF. The DNA of the CDR3 is TGCAGCGTTCTCGGAGGTGGGCCTGAAGCTTTCTTT.

The gene calls are TRBV6-5 and TRBJ2-5, with D maybe TRBD2 (6 bases). Germline values: CDR1 MNHEY, CDR2 SVGAGI. The V end lost 7 bases, the J end lost 2 bases, and 17 bases lay between the germline ends. The CDR3 runs 15 residues. As DNA, the CDR3 is TGTGCCAGCAAGTCCCCGTCGGGACTTCAAGAGACCCAGTACTTC. It codes for CASKSPSGLQETQYF.

This sequence joins TRBV15 and TRBJ2-7; D is possibly TRBD1 or TRBD2 (7 bases each). This CDR3 has 14 residues. V shed 2 bases and J shed 3 bases, with 11 bases lying between them. Germline CDR1 and CDR2: LNHNV and YYDKDF (reference sequence). DNA of the CDR3: TGTGCCACCAGCAGACCAGGGGGGGGCTACGAGCAGTACTTC. Its protein is CATSRPGGGYEQYF.

The chain links TRBV18 to TRBJ1-1; tentative D call: TRBD1 (5 bases). Between the trimmed V and J ends, which lost 5 bases and 0 bases, there was a span of 13 bases. This CDR3 is 15 amino acids long. CDR1 and CDR2 (germline): KGHSH, LQKENI. Written as DNA, the CDR3 is TGTGCCAGCTCAACAACGACAGCCATGAACACTGAAGCTTTCTTT. It codes for CASSTTTAMNTEAFF.

The CDR3 sequence: CASSQVAVQETQYF. The CDR3 nucleotides are TGTGCCAGCAGCCAAGTAGCGGTTCAAGAGACCCAGTACTTC. The chain uses TRBV3-1 (or the pseudogene TRBV3-2) and TRBJ2-5, with D perhaps matching TRBD2 (6 bases). This CDR3 has 14 amino acids. The V end lost 1 base, the J end lost 2 bases, and 8 bases lay between the germline ends. Germline CDR1 is LGHDT and CDR2 is YNNKEL (reference sequence).

This chain joins TRBV5-5 and TRBJ2-7; D unclear. This CDR3 spans 16 amino acids. Trimming removed 1 base from V and 7 bases from J, with 21 bases in between. Germline values: CDR1 SGHKS, CDR2 YYEKEE (reference sequence). CDR3 bases: TGTGCCAGCAGCTTGTTTCAGGATGTCTTGGGTTGGGAGCAGTACTTC. Amino acid sequence: CASSLFQDVLGWEQYF.

This chain connects TRBV5-4 to TRBJ2-5; 9 bases fit TRBD1. V dropped 4 bases and J dropped 5; count of bases not matched to a gene: 12. CDR1 and CDR2 (germline): SGHNT, YYREEE (reference sequence). The CDR3 has 16 amino acids. The CDR3 bases are TGTGCCAGCAGCCCTCCTGGACAGGGGTTTGGGGAGACCCAGTACTTC. This gives the protein CASSPPGQGFGETQYF.

The gene calls are TRBV7-2 and TRBJ2-7; 11 bases fit TRBD1. V dropped 5 bases and J dropped 4; count of bases not matched to a gene: 7. Germline V gives CDR1 SGHTA, CDR2 FQGNSA. The CDR3 has 15 amino acids. The CDR3 sequence: CASSLLGTGGYEQYF. CDR3 in DNA: TGTGCCAGCAGCCTCCTCGGGACAGGGGGTTACGAGCAGTACTTC.

This clone was seen a single time. The gene calls are TRBV6-6 and TRBJ1-5; 8 bases map to TRBD1. This CDR3 is 15 amino acids long. The junction had 8 bases not matched to a gene; V was cut back by 5 bases and J by 5 bases. Germline assignment: CDR1 MNHNY and CDR2 SVGAGI (reference sequence). The CDR3 coding sequence is TGTGCCAGCAGTCCCGGGACAGGCAATGATCAGCCCCAGCATTTT. As protein: CASSPGTGNDQPQHF.